This TCR beta chain is drawn from a study of identical twins. Whole-study results and caveats: Sharing of beta out-of-frame sequences by twins showed a weaker excess. With monozygotic twins, out-of-frame TCR alpha sharing exceeded what models estimated. One should note that invariant MAIT and iNKT cells could partly confound zero-insertion analyses. Insertions were reduced in abundant cord blood beta clonotypes but not in memory repertoires.

Germline V gives CDR1 MNHEY, CDR2 SVGEGT. Trimming cost V 6 bases and J 0 bases; bases outside gene matches: 20. The CDR3 runs 21 residues. TCRdb used MiXCR to reprocess the 5' RACE reads, holding one entry per CDR3 protein. Here the sample spans a few hundred thousand distinct CDR3 sequences, about 18% being singletons. With respect to this clonotype: Antigen: not known.

The specimen was naive T cells sorted from blood. The receptor was derived from a man between 45 and 60 years old in good health. The J gene is TRBJ2-2, the V gene TRBV6-2 or TRBV6-3; 9 positions match TRBD1. The CDR3 protein is CASSSLRGLNRGPTNTGELFF. Here the CDR3 DNA reads TGTGCCAGCAGCTCCCTTAGGGGCCTAAACAGGGGGCCTACGAACACCGGGGAGCTGTTTTTT.